This paragraph covers one T cell receptor beta chain sequence. The sample originates from a study of shared clonotypes between healthy human individuals. Naive CD8 cells lacked CD45RO, underwent positive selection for CCR7 and left out terminally differentiated effector memory CD45RA+ cells. The CDR3 has 18 amino acids. Germline-derived CDR1 and CDR2 are MGHRA and YSYEKL. V was cut by 0 bases and J by 1 base, with 19 bases left in between. Only in-frame clones appear in the TCRdb table, and some are missing; sequencing was by immunoSEQ multiplex PCR. The sample consists of some 2.1 million clones, roughly 95% of them appearing once.

The chain has TRBV4-1 and TRBJ2-7; a weak D match, TRBD1 (6 bases). What was sequenced was naive CD8+ T cells sorted from blood. This clonotype was obtained from a man younger than 35 in good health. The CDR3 DNA reads TGCGCCAGCAGCCAAGATCTCTCGGAACAGGGTCTTTCCTACGAGCAGTACTTC. It translates to CASSQDLSEQGLSYEQYF.